What follows describes a single TCR beta chain. This sample is part of a study of blood T cell repertoires in COVID-19. In the original processing: It was from reference gene primer amplification that nucleated cell counts were estimated. Sequencing used immunoSEQ multiplex PCR; TCRdb keeps in-frame clones, though not all of them. V, J and clone size derive from that table, while D and trimming were established from the DNA sequence. The table includes roughly 180,000 clones, approximately 85% detected once. Sequenced material: peripheral blood. The source of this sequence is a woman aged 55-69 years with acute or convalescent COVID-19.

Here the CDR3 DNA reads TGTGCCACCTCGCGGGGGGGTTCCTACAATGAGCAGTTCTTC. Its translation: CATSRGGSYNEQFF. The rearrangement uses TRBV28 and TRBJ2-1; TRBD2 matches at 9 bases. Germline-derived CDR1 and CDR2 are MDHEN and SYDVKM. This CDR3 region has 14 residues. The trim removed 10 bases at V and 1 base at J, leaving 5 bases unmatched.